This T cell receptor (beta chain) emerged from a study of blood T cells in healthy people across ages. General study findings and limits: Observed TCR beta diversity showed a strong correlation with the percentage of naive T cells as measured by flow cytometry.

A J-beta primer mix and a sample-barcoded 5' primer were used in a second PCR of about 6 to 12 cycles. With 12 random nucleotides, a template-switch adaptor tagged each individual cDNA molecule. TCRdb called the 5' RACE reads again in MiXCR, with one record for every CDR3 protein. The sample has about 1.4 million distinct CDR3 sequences; 45% to 70% are singletons. For this clonotype: Its specificity is unknown.

Germline V gives CDR1 DFQATT, CDR2 SNEGSKA (reference sequence). Unmatched junction bases numbered 10, after V lost 7 bases and J lost 5 bases. This CDR3 has 13 residues. The chain uses TRBV20-1 and TRBJ2-7; 8 nucleotides agree with TRBD1. The receptor's source is a man between 18 and 29 years old in good health. The sequenced material came from blood. CDR3 sequence (DNA): TGCAGTGGTACCTTGGACAGGGCAGACGAGCAGTACTTC. Its protein is CSGTLDRADEQYF.